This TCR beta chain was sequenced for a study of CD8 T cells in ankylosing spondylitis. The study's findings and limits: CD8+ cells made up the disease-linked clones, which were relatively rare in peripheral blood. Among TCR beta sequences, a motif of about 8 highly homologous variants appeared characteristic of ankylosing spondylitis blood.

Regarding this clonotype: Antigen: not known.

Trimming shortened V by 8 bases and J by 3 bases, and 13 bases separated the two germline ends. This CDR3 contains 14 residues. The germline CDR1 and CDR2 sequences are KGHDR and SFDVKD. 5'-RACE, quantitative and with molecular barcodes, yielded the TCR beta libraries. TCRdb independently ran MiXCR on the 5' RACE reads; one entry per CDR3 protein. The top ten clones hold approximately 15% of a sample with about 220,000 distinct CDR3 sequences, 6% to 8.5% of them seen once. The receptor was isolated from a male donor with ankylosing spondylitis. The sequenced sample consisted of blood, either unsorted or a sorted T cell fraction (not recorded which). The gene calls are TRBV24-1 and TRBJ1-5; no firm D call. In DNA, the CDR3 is TGTGCCACCAAAGGTCCTTTGGACAATCAGCCCCAGCATTTT. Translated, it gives CATKGPLDNQPQHF.